These T cell receptor beta chains were read from a single sample in a study of T cell responses to AZD1222 COVID-19 vaccine. The assay was immunoSEQ multiplex PCR, and TCRdb's table has in-frame clones only and misses some. Of about 160,000 clones detected, roughly nine tenths appear once; the ten largest clones hold roughly 6.9%. Here the sequenced sample was peripheral blood, taken on day 0 of AZD1222 vaccination. The receptors were gathered from an adult in good health. The CDR3 runs from the conserved cysteine through the conserved F or W. A D gene is named only where the DNA matches it firmly. Not all rows give a size; the values are once, few, many and, for expanded clones, a class.

D gene | J gene | V gene | clone size | CDR3 DNA | CDR3 protein
TRBD2 | TRBJ2-4 | TRBV4-1 | once | TGCGCCAGCAGCCAAGATCACGGGGGGGCCGCCAAAAACATTCAGTACTTC | CASSQDHGGAAKNIQYF
- | TRBJ2-1 | TRBV13 | - | TGTGCCAGCAGCTGGACAGATACCCTTGAGCAGTTCTTC | CASSWTDTLEQFF
- | TRBJ1-4 | TRBV27 | - | TGTGCCAGCAGTTCCGCGAGGGCAACTAATGAAAAACTGTTTTTT | CASSSARATNEKLFF
- | TRBJ2-2 | TRBV3-1/TRBV3-2 | - | TGTGCCAGCAGCCAAACGGGCGGGGAGCTGTTTTTT | CASSQTGGELFF
- | TRBJ2-2 | TRBV2 | - | TGTGCCAGCACACCGAGCCGTGGGCAGGGGTCCGGGGAGCTGTTTTTT | CASTPSRGQGSGELFF
- | TRBJ2-2 | TRBV7-3 | once | TGTGCCAGCCGTTCTCTGGGGATGGCCGGGGAGCTGTTTTTT | CASRSLGMAGELFF
- | TRBJ2-7 | TRBV3-1/TRBV3-2 | - | TGTGCCAGCAGCCGAGGGCGACAGTTTCCCTCCTACGAGCAGTACTTC | CASSRGRQFPSYEQYF
TRBD2 | TRBJ2-3 | TRBV28 | - | TGTGCCAGCAGTCCTAGCGGGGGTGGGGATACGCAGTATTTT | CASSPSGGGDTQYF
- | TRBJ2-1 | TRBV3-1/TRBV3-2 | - | TGTGCCAGCAGCCAAGATGGTCGAGTAGAGCAGTTCTTC | CASSQDGRVEQFF
- | TRBJ2-2 | TRBV7-9 | - | TGTGCCAGCAGCTTGACAGGAGGGAACACCGGGGAGCTGTTTTTT | CASSLTGGNTGELFF
- | TRBJ2-1 | TRBV4-2 | - | TGTGCCAGCAGCCAAGATACGGCTAGAAAAATCTACAATGAGCAGTTCTTC | CASSQDTARKIYNEQFF
- | TRBJ1-4 | TRBV9 | - | TGTGCCAGCAGCGTAGCCCAGGGCTCTAATGAAAAACTGTTTTTT | CASSVAQGSNEKLFF
- | TRBJ2-3 | TRBV19 | - | TGTGCCAGTAGTATAGGAGACTACCAAAGACAGCAGTATTTT | CASSIGDYQRQQYF
- | TRBJ2-2 | TRBV5-4 | - | TGTGCCAGCAGCTTGGAAACCGGGGAGCTGTTTTTT | CASSLETGELFF
TRBD2 | TRBJ2-5 | TRBV4-3 | once | TGCGCCAGCAGCCAGAGCAATGGAGGGTCTAGCGGGGGGTATCAAGAGACCCAGTACTTC | CASSQSNGGSSGGYQETQYF
- | TRBJ2-7 | TRBV28 | - | TGTGCCAGCAGTTTCCCCACGGGGGTTGGCGAGCAGTACTTC | CASSFPTGVGEQYF
TRBD1 | TRBJ1-2 | TRBV27 | - | TGTGCCAGCAGTTTGGAGGGGGCCGGCTATGGCTACACCTTC | CASSLEGAGYGYTF
- | TRBJ1-6 | TRBV5-8 | - | TGTGCCAGCAGCATCGTACGACAATGGTTGGGTTCACCCCTCCACTTT | CASSIVRQWLGSPLHF
- | TRBJ1-4 | TRBV30 | - | TGTGCCTGGAGTCTGGAAGAAAAACTGTTTTTT | CAWSLEEKLFF
TRBD2 | TRBJ2-7 | TRBV5-4 | - | TGTGCCAGCAGCTTGACTAGCGGGGGAGCCTACGAGCAGTACTTC | CASSLTSGGAYEQYF
- | TRBJ2-6 | TRBV19 | - | TGTGCCAGTAGTATAGGGGCTGGGGCCAACGTCCTGACTTTC | CASSIGAGANVLTF
- | TRBJ2-1 | TRBV7-3 | - | TGTGCCAGCAGCTTGGGTAGGACAGATAATAACTACAATGAGCAGTTCTTC | CASSLGRTDNNYNEQFF
TRBD1 | TRBJ2-7 | TRBV27 | - | TGTGCCAGCAGTGCCTGGGACAGGGGCTACGAGCAGTACTTC | CASSAWDRGYEQYF
- | TRBJ2-3 | TRBV6-5 | once | TGTGCCAGCAGTTACCAACCAGGGTTTCTCGCAGATACGCAGTATTTT | CASSYQPGFLADTQYF
- | TRBJ1-1 | TRBV27 | - | TGTGCCAGCAGTTTGGGGGAGAACACTGAAGCTTTCTTT | CASSLGENTEAFF
- | TRBJ2-3 | TRBV5-1 | - | TGCGCCAGCAGCCCAGGGGGCACAGATACGCAGTATTTT | CASSPGGTDTQYF
TRBD1 | TRBJ2-2 | TRBV4-3 | - | TGCGCCAGCAGCCATCGACAGGGATACTTAACCGGGGAGCTGTTTTTT | CASSHRQGYLTGELFF
- | TRBJ2-1 | TRBV4-2 | - | TGTGCCAGCAGCCCCGGGGGCAGGGTGGCTGAGCAGTTCTTC | CASSPGGRVAEQFF
- | TRBJ2-1 | TRBV5-6 | - | TGTGCCAGCAGCTTGACTAGAGCCGGTGAGCAGTTCTTC | CASSLTRAGEQFF
- | TRBJ1-2 | TRBV10-3 | - | TGTGCCATCAGTGACGGGAACAGGGAGGCTAACTATGGCTACACCTTC | CAISDGNREANYGYTF
TRBD1 | TRBJ1-1 | TRBV11-2 | - | TGTGCCAGCAGCCCGACAGGGGGCACTGAAGCTTTCTTT | CASSPTGGTEAFF
- | TRBJ1-1 | TRBV7-2 | - | TGTGCCAGCAGCCCCGGGGGACTGACAAACACTGAAGCTTTCTTT | CASSPGGLTNTEAFF
TRBD2 | TRBJ2-1 | TRBV5-4 | few | TGTGCCAGCAGCCGACGGGAGGGTCCGTTGAATGAGCAGTTCTTC | CASSRREGPLNEQFF
TRBD1 | TRBJ2-2 | TRBV7-3 | - | TGTGCCAGCAGCTCGACAGGGGCGGGTACCGGGGAGCTGTTTTTT | CASSSTGAGTGELFF
- | TRBJ2-5 | TRBV4-3 | - | TGCGCCAGCAGCCAAGGTCGGGCATCGGGGACCCAGTACTTC | CASSQGRASGTQYF
TRBD1 | TRBJ1-2 | TRBV5-1 | - | TGCGCCAGCAGCCAGGACCGGGACAGGGGCCTTGGCTACACCTTC | CASSQDRDRGLGYTF
- | TRBJ2-5 | TRBV7-2 | once | TGTGCCAGCAGCCAAGAATACGGACGGATTGCCTCCCAGTACTTC | CASSQEYGRIASQYF
- | TRBJ2-5 | TRBV2 | - | TGTGCCAGCGTACGGGACACCACTCAAGAGACCCAGTACTTC | CASVRDTTQETQYF
- | TRBJ1-3 | TRBV18 | - | TGTGCCAGCTCACCGCAACCCGCTGGAAACACCATATATTTT | CASSPQPAGNTIYF
- | TRBJ2-2 | TRBV12-5 | - | TGTGCTAGTGGTTTGTCTCGACAGGAGAACACCGGGGAGCTGTTTTTT | CASGLSRQENTGELFF
- | TRBJ1-2 | TRBV27 | - | TGTGCCAGCAGTTTATCAGCCGGTGCTTTGGGCTACACCTTC | CASSLSAGALGYTF
- | TRBJ2-3 | TRBV7-3 | - | TGTGCCAGCAGCTCCTCTTCCACAGATACGCAGTATTTT | CASSSSSTDTQYF
- | TRBJ1-5 | TRBV7-8 | - | TGTGCCAGCAGCTTAGGAAGGTTAGGCAATCAGCCCCAGCATTTT | CASSLGRLGNQPQHF
- | TRBJ2-3 | TRBV5-1 | - | TGCGCCAGCAGCCCGACTGGCGGCGGTACGCAGTATTTT | CASSPTGGGTQYF
- | TRBJ2-7 | TRBV2 | - | TGTGCCAGCAGTCCTAACTCCTACGAGCAGTACTTC | CASSPNSYEQYF
- | TRBJ2-3 | TRBV4-2 | - | TGTGCCAGCAGCAATAGCGGTCCAGATACGCAGTATTTT | CASSNSGPDTQYF
- | TRBJ2-2 | TRBV5-1 | - | TGCGCCAGCAGCCTGGACGGGTCCGGGGAGCTGTTTTTT | CASSLDGSGELFF
- | TRBJ1-4 | TRBV10-3 | - | TGTGCCATCGGCGGGTCAACTAATGAAAAACTGTTTTTT | CAIGGSTNEKLFF
- | TRBJ2-2 | TRBV5-5 | - | TGTGCCAGCAGCCTGGACAGTTTGAACACCGGGGAGCTGTTTTTT | CASSLDSLNTGELFF
TRBD1 | TRBJ2-5 | TRBV5-1 | - | TGCGCCAGCAGCCTACTAGGACAGGTCGGAGAGACCCAGTACTTC | CASSLLGQVGETQYF
- | TRBJ1-1 | TRBV6-2/TRBV6-3 | - | TGTGCCAGCAGTTACACAGAGAACACTGAAGCTTTCTTT | CASSYTENTEAFF
- | TRBJ1-6 | TRBV7-7 | - | TGTGCTAGCAGCTTGGTACAGGGTAATTCACCCCTCCACTTT | CASSLVQGNSPLHF
- | TRBJ2-3 | TRBV12-3/TRBV12-4 | - | TGTGCCAGCAGTTTAGGAGGAGATACGCAGTATTTT | CASSLGGDTQYF
- | TRBJ1-6 | TRBV9 | once | TGTGCCAGCAGCCTCAGACTCTCCTATAATTCACCCCTCCACTTT | CASSLRLSYNSPLHF
- | TRBJ2-7 | TRBV19 | - | TGTGCCAGTAGTATAGCCGTAAACGACTACGAGCAGTACTTC | CASSIAVNDYEQYF
- | TRBJ1-1 | TRBV29-1 | - | TGCAGCGTGAGGGGTCTTGAAGCTTTCTTT | CSVRGLEAFF